This T cell receptor (beta chain) was identified in a study of shared clonotypes between healthy human individuals (dated by TCRdb to the early 2020s). Study-wide context: The cohort included three men and a couple of women between 18 and 49 years of age. For each donor, CD4 naive and CD4 memory were each run on three plates, CD8 naive on two plates, and CD8 memory on one plate. Blood TCR repertoires of several healthy adults were deeply sequenced to estimate repertoire size and the extent of clonotype sharing between individuals. To increase sequencing depth and limit assay-specific biases, different laboratories used diverse techniques to prepare libraries and sequence TCR repertoires. Each donor's leukapheresis produced roughly between about 0.8 and 10 billion PBMCs.

V drops 6 bases and J drops 5 bases, leaving 17 bases in between. In the germline V gene (reference sequence), CDR1 corresponds to LNHDA and CDR2 to SQIVND. Counted from cysteine to phenylalanine, this CDR3 has 14 amino acids. Of all the DNA, just the CDR3 is kept, 42 bases in frame from base 1. General study outcomes and caveats: Sharing across four donors was observed for approximately 5% of naive CD4, under 4% of naive CD8, over 2% of memory CD4, and 0.4% of memory CD8 clonotypes. Larger estimated clonotype richness was generally found for naive subsets than for memory subsets. Pairwise subsampling indicated that sequencing depth was expected to affect the degree of clonotype sharing among donors. Compared with non-shared clonotypes, the clonotypes found in all four sorted-subset donors had higher generation probabilities. Incomplete sequencing was indicated by rarefaction of sorted-subset datasets, despite the large sequencing depth. Because the study included only a small number of donors, the genetic and exposure-history diversity represented was limited. Only blood was sampled, and tissue TCR repertoires likely differ from those in blood.

TCR CDR3 regions were amplified from genomic DNA by multiplex PCR using the deep immunoSEQ assay. Extracted genomic DNA from each cell subset was distributed evenly across all wells of several immunoSEQ 96-well plates, and each plate was treated as a replicate. For sorted subsets, each replicate PCR was loaded with roughly 190 ng genomic DNA, equivalent to about 30,000 T cell genomes. Purified libraries were measured with a Qubit 3.0 fluorometer, size-checked on a Bioanalyzer 2100, and measured again with the KAPA Library Quantification kit. Every immunoSEQ 96-well plate was sequenced on a separate single-read 150-cycle Illumina NextSeq 550 flow cell. The paper's processing steps were these. Because only junctional sequences without quality scores were contained in the immunoSEQ output, filtering matching that applied to full-length reads could not be performed. Sequences were annotated with PyIR, a Python wrapper for IgBLAST v1.9, using IMGT germline references to assign V/J genes and CDR3. Reads with weak V/J assignments (E-value above 1e-6), missing CDR3, stop codons, out-of-frame junctions, or ambiguous translated residues were removed. V3J clonotypes were defined by identical inferred V gene, J gene, and CDR3 amino acid sequence. To compute the percentage overlap between repertoires, the number of shared unique clonotypes was divided by the size of the smaller repertoire. RTK rarefaction, the Chao1 estimator, and Recon v2.1 estimates of unobserved clonotypes were used to assess repertoire richness. For all TCRbeta clonotypes obtained by the gDNA method from several donors, generation probabilities were computed with OLGA. Imported from immuneACCESS, the table was reduced by TCRdb to in-frame sequences with V and J called. These copies leave out some clones; in studies compared against another copy, an unresolved V gene accounts for under half, and the cause of the remainder is not known. That table gives V, J and clone size, and the DNA gave D and trimming. This sample lists about 1.9 million clones; approximately 92% were detected once. The ten largest make up under 2% of the sample.

CD8 naive samples were CD45RO-negative cells positively selected for CCR7, giving a CD45RA+CCR7+ population that excluded TemRA cells. The donors were healthy, HIV-negative adults with no recently reported acute infections or vaccinations. Every donor was a Caucasian adult living in Nashville, Tennessee, USA. Blood was obtained by leukapheresis, after which PBMCs were separated by Ficoll-Histopaque density gradient centrifugation and cryopreserved in liquid nitrogen vapor phase. Analytical flow cytometry was used to check the purity and quantity of each magnetically sorted T cell population. Each sorted fraction had its genomic DNA isolated and then quantified by UV absorbance on a Nanodrop 2000c. In regard to this clone: No antigen is known for it. Per-base qualities were not stored, and no clone one base away is much larger.

The chain is assembled from TRBV19 and TRBJ2-7, with the D assignment possibly TRBD1 or TRBD2, given 5 matching bases for each. This TCR was recovered from a young man in good health. Some clones in this sample may be carry-over from other donors' samples. The specimen sequenced was naive CD8+ T cells from PBMCs. Reading the label with the study, this specimen's cell subset or site is: CD45RA+CCR7+. The nucleotide sequence reads as follows: TGTGCCAGTAGCCCTGATGATTCGGGGCACGAGCAGTACTTC. The resulting protein is CASSPDDSGHEQYF.